This entry lists 26 T cell receptor beta chains sequenced from one sample in a study of T cells expressing NK-cell markers. For each CDR3 protein, TCRdb gives one entry from its re-call of the 5' RACE reads, without DNA. In total, the table holds about 460,000 distinct CDR3 sequences. Sequencing was performed on blood T cells: a sorted CD56 or NKG2C T cell subset, CD4+ or CD8+ T cells, or bulk PBMC T cells (not recorded which). These receptors were taken from a woman between 50 and 59 years old in good health.

The chain recombines TRBV19 with TRBJ2-2; TCRdb returns TRBD2, unconfirmable since there is no DNA. Looked up from germline, CDR1 is LNHDA and CDR2 is SQIVND (reference sequence). The CDR3 length is 15 residues. CDR3 sequence: CASNPSGRATGELFF.

The chain couples TRBV20-1 to TRBJ1-2; checking the TCRdb D call of TRBD1 is not possible without DNA. The CDR3 consists of 12 residues. CDR1 DFQATT and CDR2 SNEGSKA come from the germline V gene (reference sequence). The CDR3 sequence is CSASGGADGYTF.

The V and J genes are TRBV15 and TRBJ1-5. This CDR3 has 15 amino acids. Looked up from germline, CDR1 is LNHNV and CDR2 is YYDKDF (reference sequence). The chain's CDR3 is CATSRGLPYLSAQHF.

The chain couples TRBV20-1 to TRBJ1-5; TCRdb names TRBD1, which stays unverified in the absence of DNA. Germline V lookup: CDR1 DFQATT, CDR2 SNEGSKA (reference sequence). CDR3 length equals 16 residues. CDR3: CSARDFMQGLDQPQHF.

The chain recombines TRBV2 with TRBJ2-7; the D call from TCRdb, TRBD2, cannot be confirmed without DNA. The CDR3 is 13 amino acids. The germline V gene has CDR1 SNHLY and CDR2 FYNNEI. CDR3 loop: CASRREFRYEQYF.

V is TRBV28 and J is TRBJ2-5; TCRdb reports TRBD2, a call that lacks DNA to check it against. Germline CDR1 MDHEN, CDR2 SYDVKM. The CDR3 is 14 residues long. The CDR3 here is CASSLAGVLETQYF. The complete variable domain, with remaining parts taken from reference TRBV28 and TRBJ2-5, reads DVKVTQSSRYLVKRTGEKVFLECVQDMDHENMFWYRQDPGLGLRLIYFSYDVKMKEKGDIPEGYSVSREKKERFSLILESASTNQTSMYLCASSLAGVLETQYFGPGTRLLVL.

The V and J genes are TRBV2 and TRBJ2-1; TCRdb picks TRBD1, but there is no DNA to check that call. From germline, CDR1 is SNHLY and CDR2 FYNNEI. This CDR3 has 16 residues. CDR3 sequence: CASSLGGDRLYNEQFF.

V usage is TRBV11-2 and J usage is TRBJ2-6; with no DNA, the TCRdb D assignment of TRBD2 cannot be verified. Germline V lookup: CDR1 SGHAT, CDR2 FQNNGV. This CDR3 region has 19 residues. The CDR3 sequence is CASSAFLTSASSGANVLTF.

This chain links TRBV5-1 with TRBJ2-2; there is no DNA to check the TCRdb D call of TRBD1. The CDR3 length is 15 residues. Germline V lookup: CDR1 SGHRS, CDR2 YFSETQ. The CDR3: CASRRQTGDTGELFF.

This chain joins TRBV5-1 and TRBJ2-7; no DNA is available, so the TRBD2 call from TCRdb remains unchecked. The CDR3 runs 16 residues. The germline CDR1 and CDR2 sequences are SGHRS and YFSETQ. CDR3 sequence: CASSLAGVGLGLEQYF.

The chain joins TRBV6-5 to TRBJ2-3; lacking DNA, the TRBD2 call made by TCRdb goes unchecked. CDR3 length: 19 amino acids. Germline assignment: CDR1 MNHEY and CDR2 SVGAGI. CDR3 loop: CASSYGVGAGGGIGDTQYF.

The chain uses TRBV6-1 and TRBJ1-1; TCRdb picks TRBD1, but there is no DNA to check that call. The germline CDR1 and CDR2 sequences are MNHNS and SASEGT. CDR3 size: 16 residues. CDR3: CASRPNRGRLNTEAFF.

This sequence joins TRBV11-3 and TRBJ2-1. This CDR3 is 13 amino acids long. Germline lookup yields CDR1 SGHNT and CDR2 YENEEA. The CDR3 loop reads CASSSERLGEQFF.

V is TRBV30 and J is TRBJ1-2; as DNA is missing, the TRBD1 call by TCRdb cannot be tested. This CDR3 spans 16 amino acids. CDR1 is GTSNPN and CDR2 is SVGIG in the germline V gene (reference sequence). The CDR3 sequence: CAWSLSHRGDGDGYTF. Drawing the rest from reference TRBV30 and TRBJ1-2, the complete variable domain is SQTIHQWPATLVQPVGSPLSLECTVEGTSNPNLYWYRQAAGRGLQLLFYSVGIGQISSEVPQNLSASRPQDRQFILSSKKLLLSDSGFYLCAWSLSHRGDGDGYTFGSGTRLTVV.

The V gene is TRBV12-3 or TRBV12-4, the J gene TRBJ1-1; TCRdb returns TRBD1, unconfirmable since there is no DNA. The CDR3 is 14 amino acids. The CDR3 here is CASSKRQGASEAFF.

The genes are TRBV14 and TRBJ2-1; there is no DNA to check the TCRdb D call of TRBD1. The germline CDR1 and CDR2 sequences are SGHDN and FVKESK. The CDR3 is 14 residues long. The CDR3 protein is CASSQDPGVDEQFF.

The chain recombines TRBV30 with TRBJ1-1. Germline values: CDR1 GTSNPN, CDR2 SVGIG (reference sequence). This CDR3 contains 14 residues. CDR3 sequence: CAWNPGLLNTEAFF.

This chain joins TRBV3-1 and TRBJ2-5; the D call from TCRdb, TRBD1, cannot be confirmed without DNA. CDR1 and CDR2 (germline): LGHDT, YNNKEL (reference sequence). This CDR3 region has 13 residues. The CDR3 loop is CATQGRAQETQYF.

The chain employs TRBV2 and TRBJ1-1. The CDR3 is made up of 16 amino acids. The V gene's germline CDR1 is SNHLY and CDR2 FYNNEI. The CDR3 is CASSPTPAGRNTEAFF.

The CDR3 loop reads CAISGREPYEQYF. The chain links TRBV10-3 to TRBJ2-7; the TCRdb call, TRBD1, lacks DNA for checking. Germline-derived CDR1 and CDR2 are ENHRY and SYGVKD. This CDR3 is 13 amino acids long.

J is TRBJ2-1 and V is TRBV10-2; TCRdb calls TRBD2, which cannot be checked without DNA. The CDR3 length is 18 residues. CDR1 and CDR2 from the germline V gene are WSHSY and SAAADI. CDR3 in amino acids: CASSGGVRAGGLYNEQFF.

This chain joins TRBV28 and TRBJ2-7; TCRdb calls TRBD1, which cannot be checked without DNA. CDR3 size: 13 residues. CDR1 and CDR2 (germline): MDHEN, SYDVKM. CDR3 sequence reads: CASSNRVPYEQYF.

The V call is TRBV9, the J call TRBJ1-1; the D call from TCRdb, TRBD1, cannot be confirmed without DNA. Germline V CDR1 and CDR2: SGDLS, YYNGEE. The CDR3 runs to 16 residues. This chain's CDR3 is CASSDRDRGRWTEAFF.

This sequence joins TRBV11-3 and TRBJ1-3. CDR1 and CDR2 (germline): SGHNT, YENEEA. The CDR3 has 16 residues. The CDR3 loop is CASSLAPRISGNTIYF. The whole variable domain, filled in from reference TRBV11-3 and TRBJ1-3, reads EAGVVQSPRYKIIEKKQPVAFWCNPISGHNTLYWYLQNLGQGPELLIRYENEEAVDDSQLPKDRFSAERLKGVDSTLKIQPAELGDSAVYLCASSLAPRISGNTIYFGEGSWLTVV.

The chain uses TRBV3-1 and TRBJ1-2; there is no DNA to check the TCRdb D call of TRBD1. Germline CDR1 and CDR2: LGHDT and YNNKEL (reference sequence). CDR3 size: 14 residues. The chain's CDR3 is CASSSPRGSYGYTF.

The rearrangement uses TRBV7-2 and TRBJ2-1; TCRdb gives TRBD2 as the D gene, but with no DNA this cannot be confirmed. The V gene's germline CDR1 is SGHTA and CDR2 FQGNSA. The CDR3 contains 15 residues. Here the CDR3 reads CASFTGGRGNNEQFF.